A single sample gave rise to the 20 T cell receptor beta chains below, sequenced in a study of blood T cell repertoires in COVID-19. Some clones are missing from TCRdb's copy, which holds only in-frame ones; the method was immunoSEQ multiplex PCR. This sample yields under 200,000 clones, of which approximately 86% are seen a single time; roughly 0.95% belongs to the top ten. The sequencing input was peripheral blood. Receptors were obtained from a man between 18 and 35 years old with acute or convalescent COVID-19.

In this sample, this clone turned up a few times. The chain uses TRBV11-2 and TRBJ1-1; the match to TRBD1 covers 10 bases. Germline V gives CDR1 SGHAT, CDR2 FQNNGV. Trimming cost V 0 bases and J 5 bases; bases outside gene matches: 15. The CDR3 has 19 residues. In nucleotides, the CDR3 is TGTGCCAGCAGCTTAGATCCCTCGTCCGGGACAGGGGATGAGACTGAAGCTTTCTTT. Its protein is CASSLDPSSGTGDETEAFF.

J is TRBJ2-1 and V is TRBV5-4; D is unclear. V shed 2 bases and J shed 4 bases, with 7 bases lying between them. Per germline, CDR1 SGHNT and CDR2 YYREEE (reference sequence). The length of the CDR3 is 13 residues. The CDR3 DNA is TGTGCCAGCAGCTTATCTAAATACAATGAGCAGTTCTTC. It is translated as CASSLSKYNEQFF. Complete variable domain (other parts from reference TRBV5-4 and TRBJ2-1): ETGVTQSPTHLIKTRGQQVTLRCSSQSGHNTVSWYQQALGQGPQFIFQYYREEENGRGNFPPRFSGLQFPNYSSELNVNALELDDSALYLCASSLSKYNEQFFGPGTRLTVL.

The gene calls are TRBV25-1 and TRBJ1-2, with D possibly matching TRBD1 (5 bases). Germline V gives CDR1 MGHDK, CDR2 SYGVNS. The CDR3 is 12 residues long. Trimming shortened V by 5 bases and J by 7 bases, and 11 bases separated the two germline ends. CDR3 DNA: TGTGCCAGCAGTCCAGGCGGGACTGGCTACACCTTC. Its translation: CASSPGGTGYTF.

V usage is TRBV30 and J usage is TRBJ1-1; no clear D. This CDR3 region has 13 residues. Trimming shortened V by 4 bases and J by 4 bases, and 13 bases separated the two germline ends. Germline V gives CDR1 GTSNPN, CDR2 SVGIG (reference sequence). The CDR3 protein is CAWTVHLSTEAFF. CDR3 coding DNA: TGTGCCTGGACGGTTCACCTGAGCACTGAAGCTTTCTTT.

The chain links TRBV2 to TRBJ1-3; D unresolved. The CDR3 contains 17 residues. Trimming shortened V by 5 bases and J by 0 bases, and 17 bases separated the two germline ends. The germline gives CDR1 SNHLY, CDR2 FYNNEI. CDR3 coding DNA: TGTGCCAGCAGTTTGAAGCTGCCGCTAAGCTCTGGAAACACCATATATTTT. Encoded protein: CASSLKLPLSSGNTIYF.

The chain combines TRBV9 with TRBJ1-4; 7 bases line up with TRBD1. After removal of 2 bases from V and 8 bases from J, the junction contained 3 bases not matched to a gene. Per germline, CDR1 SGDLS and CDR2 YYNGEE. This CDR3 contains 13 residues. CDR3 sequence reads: CASSVTGREKLFF. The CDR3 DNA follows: TGTGCCAGCAGCGTGACAGGGAGAGAAAAACTGTTTTTT. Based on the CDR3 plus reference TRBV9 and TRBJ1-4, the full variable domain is DSGVTQTPKHLITATGQRVTLRCSPRSGDLSVYWYQQSLDQGLQFLIQYYNGEERAKGNILERFSAQQFPDLHSELNLSSLELGDSALYFCASSVTGREKLFFGSGTQLSVL.

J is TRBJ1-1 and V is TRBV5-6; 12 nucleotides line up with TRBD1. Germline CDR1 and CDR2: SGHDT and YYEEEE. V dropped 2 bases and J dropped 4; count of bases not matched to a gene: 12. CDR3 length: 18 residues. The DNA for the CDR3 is TGTGCCAGCAGCTTCCGGGACAGGGGGCGCTTAGGGGGCACTGAAGCTTTCTTT. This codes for CASSFRDRGRLGGTEAFF. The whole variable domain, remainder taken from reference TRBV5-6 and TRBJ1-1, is DAGVTQSPTHLIKTRGQQVTLRCSPKSGHDTVSWYQQALGQGPQFIFQYYEEEERQRGNFPDRFSGHQFPNYSSELNVNALLLGDSALYLCASSFRDRGRLGGTEAFFGQGTRLTVV.

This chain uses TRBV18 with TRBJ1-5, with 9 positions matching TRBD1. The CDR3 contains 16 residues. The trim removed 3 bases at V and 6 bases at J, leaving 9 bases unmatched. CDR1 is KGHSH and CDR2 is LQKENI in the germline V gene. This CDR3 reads CASSPSSTGGTQPQHF. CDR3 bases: TGTGCCAGCTCACCTTCCTCTACAGGGGGCACTCAGCCCCAGCATTTT.

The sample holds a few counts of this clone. The CDR3 DNA sequence: TGTGCCAGCAGCAGGGGAAGGGACTATGGCTACACCTTC. Translating it yields CASSRGRDYGYTF. The V and J genes are TRBV25-1 and TRBJ1-2; tentative D call: TRBD1 (6 bases). This CDR3 has 13 amino acids. V lost 6 bases and J 3 bases, leaving 11 bases between the germline ends. Germline lookup yields CDR1 MGHDK and CDR2 SYGVNS.

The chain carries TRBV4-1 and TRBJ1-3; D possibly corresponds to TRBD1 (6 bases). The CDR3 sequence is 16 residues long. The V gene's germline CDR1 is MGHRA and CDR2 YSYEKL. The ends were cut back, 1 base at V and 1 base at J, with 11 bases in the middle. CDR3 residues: CASSQGGGVSGNTIYF. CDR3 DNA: TGCGCCAGCAGCCAAGGAGGGGGGGTGTCTGGAAACACCATATATTTT.

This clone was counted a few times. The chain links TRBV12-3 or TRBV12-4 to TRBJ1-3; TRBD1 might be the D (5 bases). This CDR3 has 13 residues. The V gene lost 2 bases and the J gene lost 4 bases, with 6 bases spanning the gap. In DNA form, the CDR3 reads TGTGCCAGCAGTTTAAAGGGGGGAAACACCATATATTTT. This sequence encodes CASSLKGGNTIYF.

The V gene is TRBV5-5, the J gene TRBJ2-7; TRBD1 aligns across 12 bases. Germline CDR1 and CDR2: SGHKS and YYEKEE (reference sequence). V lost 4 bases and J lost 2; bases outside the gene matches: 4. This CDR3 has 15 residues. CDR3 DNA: TGTGCCAGCAGCAACCGGGACAGGGGGCCCTACGAGCAGTACTTC. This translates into CASSNRDRGPYEQYF.

The CDR3 sequence is CASSLGTGRSYNEQFF. Here the CDR3 DNA reads TGTGCCAGCAGCTTAGGGACAGGGCGGTCCTACAATGAGCAGTTCTTC. The chain joins TRBV7-2 to TRBJ2-1; 8 nucleotides line up with TRBD1. CDR3 length: 16 residues. After removal of 1 base from V and 1 base from J, the junction contained 3 bases not matched to a gene. Germline CDR1 reads SGHTA; CDR2 reads FQGNSA.

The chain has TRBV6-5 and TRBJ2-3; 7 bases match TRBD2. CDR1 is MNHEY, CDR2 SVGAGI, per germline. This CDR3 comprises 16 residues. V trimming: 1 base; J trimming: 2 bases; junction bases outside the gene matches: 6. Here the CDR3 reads CASSYFLAGSTDTQYF. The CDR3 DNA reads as TGTGCCAGCAGTTACTTTTTAGCGGGTTCCACAGATACGCAGTATTTT.

CDR3 loop: CASTEWDRGGETQYF. CDR3 nucleotide sequence: TGTGCCAGCACCGAATGGGACCGGGGGGGGGAGACCCAGTACTTC. The chain recombines TRBV6-5 with TRBJ2-5; 8 bases agree with TRBD2. The CDR3 is 15 residues long. CDR1 MNHEY and CDR2 SVGAGI come from the germline V gene. Trimming removed 7 bases from V and 5 bases from J; junction bases left unmatched: 12.

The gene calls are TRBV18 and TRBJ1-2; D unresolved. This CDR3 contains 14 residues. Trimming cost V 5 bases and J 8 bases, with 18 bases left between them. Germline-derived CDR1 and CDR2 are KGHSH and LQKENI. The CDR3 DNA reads TGTGCCAGCTCAAACATGGCGTTGGAGCGGGGCTACACCTTC. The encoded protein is CASSNMALERGYTF.

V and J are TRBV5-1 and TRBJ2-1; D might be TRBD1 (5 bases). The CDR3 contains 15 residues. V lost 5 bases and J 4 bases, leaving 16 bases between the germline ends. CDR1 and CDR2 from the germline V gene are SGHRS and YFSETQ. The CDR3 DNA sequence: TGCGCCAGCAGTCCGACGGAAGGGGTATACAATGAGCAGTTCTTC. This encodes CASSPTEGVYNEQFF. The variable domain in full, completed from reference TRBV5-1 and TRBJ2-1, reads KAGVTQTPRYLIKTRGQQVTLSCSPISGHRSVSWYQQTPGQGLQFLFEYFSETQRNKGNFPGRFSGRQFSNSRSEMNVSTLELGDSALYLCASSPTEGVYNEQFFGPGTRLTVL.

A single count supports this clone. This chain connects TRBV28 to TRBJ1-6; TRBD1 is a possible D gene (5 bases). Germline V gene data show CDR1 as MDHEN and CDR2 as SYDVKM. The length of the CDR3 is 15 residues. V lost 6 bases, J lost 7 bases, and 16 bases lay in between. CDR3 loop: CASRPQGFGNSPLHF. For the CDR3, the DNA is TGTGCCAGCAGGCCTCAGGGTTTCGGGAATTCACCCCTCCACTTT.

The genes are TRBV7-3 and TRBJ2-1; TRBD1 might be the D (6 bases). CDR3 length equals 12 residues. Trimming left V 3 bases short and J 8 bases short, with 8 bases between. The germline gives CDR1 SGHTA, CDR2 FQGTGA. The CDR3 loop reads CASSFTGHEQFF. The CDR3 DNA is TGTGCCAGCAGCTTTACAGGGCATGAGCAGTTCTTC.

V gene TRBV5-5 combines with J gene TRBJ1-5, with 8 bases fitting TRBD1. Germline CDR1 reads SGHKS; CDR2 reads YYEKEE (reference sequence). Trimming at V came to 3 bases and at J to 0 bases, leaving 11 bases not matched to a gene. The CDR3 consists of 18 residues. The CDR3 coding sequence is TGTGCCAGCAGCTCCCGGGGGACAGGCTCTTATAGCAATCAGCCCCAGCATTTT. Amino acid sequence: CASSSRGTGSYSNQPQHF.